Described below is a single TCR beta chain sequence and its context. The specificity of this receptor is unknown. Per-base qualities were not stored, and no clone one base away is much larger. Genomic DNA was extracted from sorted cells for sequencing of the TCRbeta CDR3 region. The immunoSEQ Assay was used for sequencing of TCRbeta CDR3 regions. In its TCRdb copy, this immuneACCESS table keeps in-frame sequences only and misses some clones. Where compared with another copy, unresolved V genes explain less than half of these, and the others have no known cause. Here the sample has over 20,000 clones; about 76% occur a single time. The ten largest clones represent 33% of the sample. The source of the sample is a study of OX40 agonist ivuxolimab in advanced cancers. Background for the entire study: Ivuxolimab was an agonistic, fully human IgG2 monoclonal antibody directed against OX40 (CD134), a costimulatory receptor. Patients were allowed to have had prior anti-PD-1, anti-PD-L1 or anti-CTLA-4 therapy, and 30% to 50% of the dose-escalation patients had previously received checkpoint inhibitors. The purpose of peripheral TCRbeta sequencing was to test whether ivuxolimab changed TCR sequence diversity and led to clonal T-cell expansion. Intravenous ivuxolimab was administered to patients every 2 weeks at six dose levels: 0.01, 0.1, 0.3, 1.5, 3 and 10 mg/kg. Three dose-escalation patients achieved partial responses, one with hepatocellular carcinoma and two with cutaneous melanoma. The paper covers the monotherapy dose-escalation part of the phase I ivuxolimab trial, which included N ≈ 57 patients. In the dose-escalation cohort, 65% to 85% of patients were male, and the mean age was around 65 years with a range of roughly 20 to 85. Among the roughly 52 dose-escalation patients, 19 had hepatocellular carcinoma, 15 or so melanoma, 9 renal cell carcinoma and 9 head and neck cancer.

Study-wide findings and limitations: After ivuxolimab, more expanded clones were found on average in CD8+ T cells than in CD4+ T cells. At doses of 0.1 to 3.0 mg/kg, clonal expansion of both CD4+ and CD8+ blood T cells was observed from baseline to week 6. Low levels of normalized T-cell clonal expansion were also seen in some nonresponding patients. In partial responders in the 0.1-3.0 mg/kg groups, normalized peripheral clonal expansion was found to be among the lowest, especially among CD8+ T cells. Antigen specificity was not determined for the clonally expanded peripheral T cells.

Patients with a history of autoimmune disease or receiving systemic immunosuppression were excluded from the trial. Peripheral blood for TCR sequencing was drawn from every dose cohort at baseline, at cycle 4 day 1 and at cycle 7 day 1. The samples were drawn from a first-in-human, open-label, multicenter phase I dose-escalation trial of ivuxolimab. Adults with locally advanced or metastatic melanoma, renal cell carcinoma, hepatocellular carcinoma or head and neck squamous cell carcinoma were enrolled in the trial. Before TCR sequencing, CD4+ T cells and CD8+ T cells were sorted from peripheral blood as separate populations. The CDR3 goes from the cysteine to the phenylalanine over 14 residues. Just the 42-base CDR3 DNA is kept, in frame starting at base 1. The germline V gene encodes CDR1 LNHNV and CDR2 YYDKDF (reference sequence). V is cut by 0 bases and J by 2 bases, and the space between the germline ends is 5 bases.

Material: CD4+ or CD8+ T cells sorted from blood, obtained in a trial of the OX40 agonist ivuxolimab. The source of this sequence is an adult with an advanced solid tumor such as melanoma, head and neck, liver or kidney cancer. The chain links TRBV15 with TRBJ1-5, with the D gene uncertain. The CDR3 protein sequence reads: CATSRDRGNQPQHF. Here is the DNA: TGTGCCACCAGCAGAGACAGAGGCAATCAGCCCCAGCATTTT.